The present entry profiles one T cell receptor (beta chain) with its context. This clonotype was found many times. Its antigen specificity is not known. No per-base quality is available; no much larger clone lies one base away. This specimen belongs to a study of early T cells in non-severe SARS-CoV-2 infection (dated by TCRdb to the early 2020s). Describing the broader study: TCR sequencing used bulk RNA from unsorted whole blood, so alpha and beta chains could not be paired. Summary of the overall study and its limitations: VDJdb matching was skewed toward anti-spike CD8 responses, so virus-specific expansions were likely underestimated and private and CD4 specificities were missed.

The study was a case-control design nested within a healthcare worker cohort in London, UK, with weekly nasopharyngeal swab PCR tests and blood sampling. Healthcare workers were recruited during the week of the UK lockdown, between 23 and 31 March 2020, and followed weekly for up to roughly 16 weeks. The library was generated by 5' RACE. This sample was sequenced with a NextSeq 500. In the TCR library protocol, unique molecular identifiers were attached to individual cDNA molecules to correct for PCR bias and sequencing error. Both TCR alpha and beta chains were sequenced, and tight co-correlation was observed between alpha and beta sequence abundances in each sample. On the study's bioinformatics: Decombinator V4 was used to annotate TCR sequences for V gene, J gene and CDR3. TCRs were defined as expanded if a significant change between any two time points was detected under a Poisson model with p below 0.0001. TCR abundances were normalised to the total number of TCRs sequenced per sample and were expressed as counts per million. TRAV1-2 paired with TRAJ12, TRAJ20 or TRAJ33 defined MAIT TCRs, while TRAV10 paired with TRAJ18 defined iNKT TCRs. VDJdb, accessed 1 November 2021, was searched for CMV, EBV and SARS-CoV-2 annotated TCRs, excluding TCRs annotated for multiple antigens. Using fastp trimming at Q25 and MiXCR clonotype assembly, TCRdb reanalyzed the public sequencing data and kept in-frame beta chains. Rows are unified per CDR3 protein, each entry keeping the most common DNA and genes. The V and J calls shown here were made by TCRdb, not taken from the authors' results. The sample contains tens of thousands of distinct CDR3 sequences, over 4.5% of them found a single time. The top ten hold 4.9% of the sample.

CDR1 and CDR2 are read off the germline V gene as MNHEY and SVGAGI. V is shortened by 6 bases, J by 4 bases, and the region joining them spans 21 bases. The CDR3 numbers 17 residues from cysteine through phenylalanine. Only the CDR3 DNA is retained, 51 bases long and in frame from the first base. The TCR comes from an adult who was a healthcare worker with PCR-confirmed SARS-CoV-2 infection or an uninfected control (not recorded which). The chain joins TRBV6-5 to TRBJ1-4, with the D segment identity uncertain. Sequencing was carried out using whole blood. The nucleotide sequence reads TGTGCCAGCAGCCGCCGGAGCCAACTTGCGGGTAATGAAAAACTGTTTTTT. The encoded protein is CASSRRSQLAGNEKLFF.